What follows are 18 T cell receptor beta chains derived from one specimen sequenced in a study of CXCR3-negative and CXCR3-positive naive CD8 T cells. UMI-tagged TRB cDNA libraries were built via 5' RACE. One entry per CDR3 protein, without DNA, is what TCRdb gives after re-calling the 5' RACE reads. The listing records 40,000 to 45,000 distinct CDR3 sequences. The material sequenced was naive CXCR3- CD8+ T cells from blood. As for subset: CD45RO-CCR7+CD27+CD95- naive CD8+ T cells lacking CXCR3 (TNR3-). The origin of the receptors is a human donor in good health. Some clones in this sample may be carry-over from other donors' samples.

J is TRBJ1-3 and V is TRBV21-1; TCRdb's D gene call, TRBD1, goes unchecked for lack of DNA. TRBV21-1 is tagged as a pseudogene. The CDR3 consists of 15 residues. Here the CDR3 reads CASSKLPGSGNTIYF.

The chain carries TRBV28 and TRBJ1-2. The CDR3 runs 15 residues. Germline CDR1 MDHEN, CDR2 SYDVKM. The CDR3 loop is CASSLVTGRDLGYTF.

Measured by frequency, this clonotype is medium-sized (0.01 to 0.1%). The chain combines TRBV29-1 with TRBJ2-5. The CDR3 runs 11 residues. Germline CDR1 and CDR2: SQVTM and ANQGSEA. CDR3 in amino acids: CSVDGGETQYF.

Here the CDR3 reads CASSSRGSGQGAHNEQFF. The chain uses TRBV19 and TRBJ2-1; TCRdb gives TRBD1 as the D gene, but with no DNA this cannot be confirmed. Germline CDR1 reads LNHDA; CDR2 reads SQIVND (reference sequence). The CDR3 loop spans 18 amino acids.

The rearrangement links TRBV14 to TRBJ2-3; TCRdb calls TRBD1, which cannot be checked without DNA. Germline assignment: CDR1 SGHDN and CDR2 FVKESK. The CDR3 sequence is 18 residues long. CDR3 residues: CASRDKDRAQRGTDTQYF.

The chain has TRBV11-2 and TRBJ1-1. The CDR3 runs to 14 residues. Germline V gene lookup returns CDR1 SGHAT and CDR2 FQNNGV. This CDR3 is CASSPQVMNTEAFF.

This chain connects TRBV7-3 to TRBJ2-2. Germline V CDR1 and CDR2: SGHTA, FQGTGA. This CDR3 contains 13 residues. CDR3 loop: CASSLSVTGELFF.

Here the CDR3 reads CASSQGRASSYEQYF. The chain has TRBV4-3 and TRBJ2-7; TCRdb names TRBD2, which stays unverified in the absence of DNA. Looked up from germline, CDR1 is LGHNA and CDR2 is YSLEER. CDR3 size: 15 residues.

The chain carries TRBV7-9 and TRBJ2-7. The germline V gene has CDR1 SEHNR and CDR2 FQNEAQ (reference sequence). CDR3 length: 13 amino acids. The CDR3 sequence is CASSLMWSYEQYF.

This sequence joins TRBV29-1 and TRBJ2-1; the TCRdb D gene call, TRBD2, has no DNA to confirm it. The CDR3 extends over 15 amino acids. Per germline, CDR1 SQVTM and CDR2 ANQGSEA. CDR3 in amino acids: CSVLTLAGGNNEQFF.

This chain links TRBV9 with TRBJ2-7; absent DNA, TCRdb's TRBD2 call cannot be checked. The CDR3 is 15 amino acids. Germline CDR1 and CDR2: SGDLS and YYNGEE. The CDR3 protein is CASSGGDLSSYEQYF.

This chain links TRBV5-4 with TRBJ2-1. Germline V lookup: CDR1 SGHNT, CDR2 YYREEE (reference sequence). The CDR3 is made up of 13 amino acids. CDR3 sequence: CASSQHPSYEQFF.

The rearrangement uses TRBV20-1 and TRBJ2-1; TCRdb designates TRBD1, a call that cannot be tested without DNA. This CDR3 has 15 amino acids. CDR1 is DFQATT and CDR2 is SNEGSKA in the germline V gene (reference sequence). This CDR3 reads CSATSGDRNLNEQFF.

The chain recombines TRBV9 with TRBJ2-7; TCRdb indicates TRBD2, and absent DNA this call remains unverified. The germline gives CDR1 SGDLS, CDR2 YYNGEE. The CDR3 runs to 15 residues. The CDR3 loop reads CASSVEKGPAYEQYF.

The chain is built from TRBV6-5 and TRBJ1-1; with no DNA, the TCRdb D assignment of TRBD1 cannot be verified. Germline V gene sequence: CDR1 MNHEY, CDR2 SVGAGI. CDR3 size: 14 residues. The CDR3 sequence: CASSLGGLNTEAFF.

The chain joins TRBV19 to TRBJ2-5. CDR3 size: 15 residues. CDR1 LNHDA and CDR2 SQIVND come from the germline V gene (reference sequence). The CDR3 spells CASSAGRGLQETQYF.

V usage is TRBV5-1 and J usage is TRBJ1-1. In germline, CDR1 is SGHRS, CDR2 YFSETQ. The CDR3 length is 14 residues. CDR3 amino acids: CASYAGVVNTEAFF.

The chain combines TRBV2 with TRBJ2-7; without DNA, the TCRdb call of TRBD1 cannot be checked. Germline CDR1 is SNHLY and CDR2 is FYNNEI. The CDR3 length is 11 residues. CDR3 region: CATTGGYEQYF.